This is a list of T cell receptor beta chains from one sample in a study of cytomegalovirus exposure and HLA in healthy donors. The repertoire was sequenced with immunoSEQ multiplex PCR; TCRdb's copy has only in-frame clones and lacks some. The sample lists 200,000 to 250,000 clones; about two thirds were seen once. Source material: PBMCs. The receptors stem from a man aged 35 to 55 in good health and CMV-seropositive. The CDR3 runs from the conserved cysteine through the conserved F or W. A D gene is named only where the DNA matches it firmly. Clone size, where shown, is once, few, many, or a class for clones that have expanded.

TRBD1	TRBJ2-7	.	TRBV7-7	13	TGTGCCAGCAGCCAGGACAGGGTCGGAGAGCAGTACTTC	CASSQDRVGEQYF
TRBD1	TRBJ1-2	.	TRBV5-1	15	TGCGCCAGCAGCCTAAGCCCAGGGGGCTCTTATGGCTACACCTTC	CASSLSPGGSYGYTF
.	TRBJ2-3	.	TRBV7-2	18	TGTGCCAGCAGCTTATCTACGGCGGGCTTAGCTCGCACAGATACGCAGTATTTT	CASSLSTAGLARTDTQYF
.	TRBJ1-2	.	TRBV5-1	10	TGCGCCAGCATTTCGGGGGGCTACACCTTC	CASISGGYTF
.	TRBJ2-3	.	TRBV6-1	14	TGTGCCAGCAGTGAAGAGGTGAGGCCAGATACGCAGTATTTT	CASSEEVRPDTQYF
TRBD1	TRBJ1-1	.	TRBV5-1	14	TGCGCCAGCAGCGTGGGACAGACTAACACTGAAGCTTTCTTT	CASSVGQTNTEAFF
TRBD1	TRBJ2-5	few	TRBV27	14	TGTGCCAGCAGTTTGACAGGGGCTGGTAAGACCCAGTACTTC	CASSLTGAGKTQYF
.	TRBJ2-2	.	TRBV6-6	14	TGTGCCAGCAGTGTTTCCCTGAACTCCGGGGAGCTGTTTTTT	CASSVSLNSGELFF
.	TRBJ1-4	.	TRBV5-5	16	TGTGCCAGCAGCCTGGATCAAGGACTGATTAATGAAAAACTGTTTTTT	CASSLDQGLINEKLFF
TRBD2	TRBJ2-2	.	TRBV6-1	16	TGTGCCAGCAGTGGGACTAGCGGGGGACTTACCGGGGAGCTGTTTTTT	CASSGTSGGLTGELFF
.	TRBJ2-3	.	TRBV18	14	TGTGCCAGCTCACCATCCCCCGAGTCAGATACGCAGTATTTT	CASSPSPESDTQYF
.	TRBJ2-5	few	TRBV6-4	14	TGTGCCAGCACTAGGTATCGCACTCAAGAGACCCAGTACTTC	CASTRYRTQETQYF
TRBD1	TRBJ1-5	.	TRBV5-1	14	TGCGCCAGCAGCTTGATAGGGGGCGAGGAGCCCCAGCATTTT	CASSLIGGEEPQHF
.	TRBJ2-3	.	TRBV7-6	15	TGTGCCAGCAGCTTAATAGGACTGCCCACAGATACGCAGTATTTT	CASSLIGLPTDTQYF
.	TRBJ1-5	.	TRBV10-2	13	TGCGCCAGCAGCTGGGACTCCGGTCAGCCCCAGCATTTT	CASSWDSGQPQHF
.	TRBJ2-7	few	TRBV5-1	14	TGCGCCAGCAGCTTGGAGGGGGAACTCTACGAGCAGTACTTC	CASSLEGELYEQYF
TRBD1	TRBJ1-1	.	TRBV4-1	16	TGCGCCAGCAGCCAATCGGGACAGGGGAATAACGGTGAAGCTTTCTTT	CASSQSGQGNNGEAFF
.	TRBJ1-5	few	TRBV10-3	14	TGTGCCATCAGGGACAGCCTCGACAATCAGCCCCAGCATTTT	CAIRDSLDNQPQHF
TRBD1	TRBJ1-2	.	TRBV4-3	15	TGCGCCAGCAGCCCAACTTGGGGACAGAACTATGGCTACACCTTC	CASSPTWGQNYGYTF
TRBD1	TRBJ1-6	.	TRBV19	15	TGTGCCAGTAGTACAAGACAGGGGGGGGATTCACCCCTCCACTTT	CASSTRQGGDSPLHF
TRBD1	TRBJ2-7	.	TRBV11-2	14	TGTGCCAGCAGCTTAGTCGGACAGGGAACCGAGCAGTACTTC	CASSLVGQGTEQYF
.	TRBJ1-5	.	TRBV28	15	TGTGCCAGCAGCCGTTTTGAGGGCGGCGATCAGCCCCAGCATTTT	CASSRFEGGDQPQHF
TRBD2	TRBJ2-1	.	TRBV6-5	12	TGTGCCAGCAACCCTCCGGGGGGGGAGCAGTTCTTC	CASNPPGGEQFF
.	TRBJ2-1	once	TRBV4-1	15	TGCGCCAGCAGCCAAGATGAGTCCCACTACAATGAGCAGTTCTTC	CASSQDESHYNEQFF
.	TRBJ1-5	.	TRBV28	10	TGTGCCACGAGAGCACGAGCCCAGCATTTT	CATRARAQHF
.	TRBJ1-1	.	TRBV18	13	TGTGCCAGCTCACCGAGAGGGGGCACTGAAGCTTTCTTT	CASSPRGGTEAFF
.	TRBJ1-2	.	TRBV6-6	13	TGTGCCAGCAGTTACGACTATCCTAATGGCTACACCTTC	CASSYDYPNGYTF
.	TRBJ2-5	.	TRBV7-6	16	TGTGCCAGCAGCTTAGAGGGGGGGGCTCGTCAAGAGACCCAGTACTTC	CASSLEGGARQETQYF
.	TRBJ1-4	.	TRBV19	19	TGTGCCAGTAGTATGCCGTCGAGGGGGTCGAGGTCAACTAATGAAAAACTGTTTTTT	CASSMPSRGSRSTNEKLFF
TRBD2	TRBJ2-1	.	TRBV27	14	TGTGCCAGCAGTAACCGGGGGGGGCAATGGGAGCAGTTCTTC	CASSNRGGQWEQFF
.	TRBJ2-5	.	TRBV29-1	11	TGCAGCTCCTCGCAGACTGAGACCCAGTACTTC	CSSSQTETQYF
.	TRBJ2-2	.	TRBV9	15	TGTGCCAGCAGCCTCCGACAGCCGAACACCGGGGAGCTGTTTTTT	CASSLRQPNTGELFF
TRBD1	TRBJ1-3	.	TRBV7-3	14	TGTGCCAGCAGCGCGACAGGGGGTGGAAACACCATATATTTT	CASSATGGGNTIYF
.	TRBJ1-4	.	TRBV2	16	TGTGCCAGCAGCCCGGGTGGGGAGGGGATCGATGAAAAACTGTTTTTT	CASSPGGEGIDEKLFF
.	TRBJ2-2	.	TRBV5-4	16	TGTGCCAGCAGCTCTAACAGGGGAGGGAACACCGGGGAGCTGTTTTTT	CASSSNRGGNTGELFF
.	TRBJ2-6	few	TRBV10-3	17	TGTGCCATCAGTGGTGGCAGAACTAGCTCTGGGGCCAACGTCCTGACTTTC	CAISGGRTSSGANVLTF
.	TRBJ2-2	.	TRBV9	15	TGTGCCAGCCATAAGCAAGGGGGTACGGCCGGGGAGCTGTTTTTT	CASHKQGGTAGELFF